The 12 T cell receptor beta chains listed next were all sequenced from one sample in a study of T cell changes during pregnancy in multiple sclerosis. Profiling relied on immunoSEQ multiplex PCR, and the TCRdb table lists in-frame clones only, not all of them. There are tens of thousands of clones in the sample; around nine tenths occur only once, and approximately 0.7% lies in the top ten. The specimen was CD4+ T cells from peripheral blood mononuclear cells, collected in the second trimester of pregnancy. The origin of the receptors is a female donor in good health, enrolled as a control in a pregnancy study.

The chain joins TRBV27 to TRBJ1-6, with 7 bases that match TRBD1. CDR1 is MNHEY, CDR2 SMNVEV, per germline (reference sequence). Losses at the gene ends were 3 bases for V and 7 bases for J; bases not matched to a gene: 9. This CDR3 contains 16 residues. The CDR3 spells CASSFVTGVVNSPLHF. CDR3 coding DNA: TGTGCCAGCAGTTTCGTTACAGGGGTTGTCAATTCACCCCTCCACTTT.

The chain couples TRBV28 to TRBJ1-2; 7 bases map to TRBD1. The ends lost 8 bases at V and 4 bases at J; junction bases unmatched: 1. The germline gives CDR1 MDHEN, CDR2 SYDVKM. This CDR3 has 11 amino acids. CDR3: CASAGGYGYTF. In DNA, the CDR3 is TGTGCCAGCGCAGGGGGCTATGGCTACACCTTC.

V gene TRBV10-3 combines with J gene TRBJ1-2, with TRBD1 identical over 9 bases. The CDR3 has 12 residues. The trim removed 7 bases at V and 7 bases at J, leaving 4 bases unmatched. CDR1 and CDR2 (germline): ENHRY, SYGVKD. In nucleotides, the CDR3 is TGTGCCATCAAAGGGACAGGGTCTGGCTACACCTTC. Its protein is CAIKGTGSGYTF.

The chain joins TRBV27 to TRBJ2-2; weak D call: TRBD2 (6 bases). V was clipped by 6 bases and J by 3 bases, with 23 bases between them. The germline V gene has CDR1 MNHEY and CDR2 SMNVEV (reference sequence). This CDR3 comprises 18 residues. In DNA form, the CDR3 reads TGTGCCAGCAGGGGGGAGGATAGCCCAAACCCCTACACCGGGGAGCTGTTTTTT. Translation gives CASRGEDSPNPYTGELFF.

This sequence joins TRBV2 and TRBJ1-1; D is perhaps TRBD1 (5 bases). Germline-derived CDR1 and CDR2 are SNHLY and FYNNEI. Trimming cost V 6 bases and J 0 bases, with 11 bases left between them. The CDR3 runs 14 residues. CDR3 protein: CASSATGLNTEAFF. The CDR3 region has the DNA TGTGCCAGCAGCGCCACAGGCCTGAACACTGAAGCTTTCTTT.

V is TRBV2 and J is TRBJ1-6; 8 bases fit TRBD1. This CDR3 has 14 amino acids. V shed 7 bases, J shed 10 bases, and the junction held 9 bases outside the gene matches. CDR1 and CDR2 from the germline V gene are SNHLY and FYNNEI. The CDR3 here is CASTQGQGVSPLHF. DNA of the CDR3: TGTGCCAGCACCCAAGGACAGGGAGTCTCACCCCTCCACTTT.

The chain employs TRBV30 and TRBJ2-2; D is undetermined. The CDR3 loop spans 13 amino acids. V lost 2 bases, J lost 6 bases, and 10 bases lay in between. Germline lookup yields CDR1 GTSNPN and CDR2 SVGIG (reference sequence). In DNA form, the CDR3 reads TGTGCCTGGAGTCGAGGTAACCCCGGGGAGCTGTTTTTT. It encodes CAWSRGNPGELFF.

This clone is judged medium-sized. The V and J genes are TRBV10-3 and TRBJ1-1; D is unresolved. Germline loops: CDR1 ENHRY, CDR2 SYGVKD. The CDR3 runs to 14 residues. With 3 bases removed from V and 7 bases from J, the gap between germline ends came to 15 bases. In nucleotides, the CDR3 is TGTGCCATCAGTGATCGGCAGGCTAACCATGAAGCTTTCTTT. It specifies CAISDRQANHEAFF.

The rearrangement joins TRBV10-3 to TRBJ2-3, with D uncertain. The CDR3 consists of 11 residues. CDR1 ENHRY and CDR2 SYGVKD come from the germline V gene. Trimming took 10 bases from V and 4 from J, leaving 9 bases between them. CDR3 nucleotide sequence: TGTGCCACCACTAAAGCAGATACGCAGTATTTT. This sequence encodes CATTKADTQYF.

The J gene is TRBJ1-4, the V gene TRBV5-4; D unclear. Looked up from germline, CDR1 is SGHNT and CDR2 is YYREEE (reference sequence). V was clipped by 3 bases and J by 2 bases, with 5 bases between them. The CDR3 totals 13 residues. The CDR3, as DNA: TGTGCCAGCAGCTCCGGTACTAATGAAAAACTGTTTTTT. This codes for CASSSGTNEKLFF. The whole variable domain, remainder taken from reference TRBV5-4 and TRBJ1-4, is ETGVTQSPTHLIKTRGQQVTLRCSSQSGHNTVSWYQQALGQGPQFIFQYYREEENGRGNFPPRFSGLQFPNYSSELNVNALELDDSALYLCASSSGTNEKLFFGSGTQLSVL.

This clone was recorded only once. The chain recombines TRBV4-3 with TRBJ2-1; no definite D call. Deletions cut 0 bases from V and 15 bases from J, with 21 bases between. The germline CDR1 and CDR2 sequences are LGHNA and YSLEER. This CDR3 has 15 amino acids. The CDR3 loop reads CASSQDSHYTMRLFF. In DNA form, the CDR3 reads TGCGCCAGCAGCCAAGATTCGCACTACACAATGAGGCTGTTCTTC.

The chain couples TRBV9 to TRBJ1-5, with 10 positions matching TRBD1. Germline trimming cut 0 bases from V and 5 bases from J; bases unmatched to any gene: 2. The CDR3 runs 15 residues. Germline CDR1 and CDR2: SGDLS and YYNGEE. The CDR3 loop is CASSVGTGGDQPQHF. CDR3 in DNA: TGTGCCAGCAGCGTAGGGACAGGGGGGGATCAGCCCCAGCATTTT.